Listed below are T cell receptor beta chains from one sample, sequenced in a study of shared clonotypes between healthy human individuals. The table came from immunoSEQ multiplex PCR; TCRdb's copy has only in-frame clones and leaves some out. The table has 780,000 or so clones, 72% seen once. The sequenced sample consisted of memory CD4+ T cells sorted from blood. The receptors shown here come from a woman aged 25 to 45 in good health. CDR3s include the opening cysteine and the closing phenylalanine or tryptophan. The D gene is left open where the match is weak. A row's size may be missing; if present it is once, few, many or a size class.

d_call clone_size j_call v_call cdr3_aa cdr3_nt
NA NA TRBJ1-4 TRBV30 CAWARGENEKLFF TGTGCCTGGGCAAGGGGGGAAAATGAAAAACTGTTTTTT
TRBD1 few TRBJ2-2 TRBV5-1 CASSLDPTGEDTGELFF TGCGCCAGCAGCTTGGACCCGACAGGGGAGGACACCGGGGAGCTGTTTTTT
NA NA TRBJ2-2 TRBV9 CASNTHGATGELFF TGTGCCAGCAACACACACGGAGCCACCGGGGAGCTGTTTTTT
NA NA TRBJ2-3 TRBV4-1 CASSHPPEGPQYF TGCGCCAGCAGCCACCCCCCGGAGGGGCCGCAGTATTTT
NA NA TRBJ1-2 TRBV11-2 CASSLYVQGGGYGYTF TGTGCCAGCAGCTTATACGTGCAGGGAGGGGGTTATGGCTACACCTTC
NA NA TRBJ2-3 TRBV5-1 CASSLVVGSTDTQYF TGCGCCAGCAGCTTGGTTGTCGGGAGCACAGATACGCAGTATTTT
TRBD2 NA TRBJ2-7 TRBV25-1 CASSESGTSGRYEQYF TGTGCCAGCAGTGAATCGGGGACTAGCGGGAGATACGAGCAGTACTTC
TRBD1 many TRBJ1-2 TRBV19 CASSPGTGFGYTF TGTGCCAGTAGTCCCGGGACAGGGTTTGGCTACACCTTC
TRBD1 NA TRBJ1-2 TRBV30 CAWSLGGQSHYGYTF TGTGCCTGGAGTCTTGGGGGACAGAGCCACTATGGCTACACCTTC
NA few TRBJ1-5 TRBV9 CASSVGGLVNQPQHF TGTGCCAGCAGCGTAGGAGGGTTAGTCAATCAGCCCCAGCATTTT
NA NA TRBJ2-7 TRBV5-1 CASSFEGPTSYEQYF TGCGCCAGCAGCTTTGAAGGGCCAACATCCTACGAGCAGTACTTC
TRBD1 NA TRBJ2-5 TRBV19 CASSIGTGGQETQYF TGTGCCAGTAGTATTGGGACAGGGGGCCAAGAGACCCAGTACTTC
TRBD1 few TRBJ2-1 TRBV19 CASGGQSSYNEQFF TGTGCCAGTGGGGGACAGAGCTCCTACAATGAGCAGTTCTTC